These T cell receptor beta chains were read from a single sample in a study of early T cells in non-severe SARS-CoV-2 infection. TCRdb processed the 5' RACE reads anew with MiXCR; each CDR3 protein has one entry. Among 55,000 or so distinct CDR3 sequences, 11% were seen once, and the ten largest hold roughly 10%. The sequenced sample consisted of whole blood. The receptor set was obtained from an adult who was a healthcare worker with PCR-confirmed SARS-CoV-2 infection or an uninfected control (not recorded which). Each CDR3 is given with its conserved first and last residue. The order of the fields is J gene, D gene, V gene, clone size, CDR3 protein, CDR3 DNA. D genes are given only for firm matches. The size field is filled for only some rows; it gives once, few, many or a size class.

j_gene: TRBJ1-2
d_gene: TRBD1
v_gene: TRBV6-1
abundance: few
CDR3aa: CASSEAGRGSYYGYTF
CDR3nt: TGTGCCAGCAGTGAAGCGGGCAGGGGGTCGTACTATGGCTACACCTTC

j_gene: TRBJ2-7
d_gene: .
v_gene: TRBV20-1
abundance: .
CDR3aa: CSAPLYEQYF
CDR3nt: TGCAGTGCTCCACTTTACGAGCAGTACTTC

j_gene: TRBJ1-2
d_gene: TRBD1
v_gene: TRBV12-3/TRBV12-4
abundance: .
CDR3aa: CASRPTQGARGYTF
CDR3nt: TGTGCCAGCAGACCCACACAGGGGGCGCGTGGCTACACCTTC

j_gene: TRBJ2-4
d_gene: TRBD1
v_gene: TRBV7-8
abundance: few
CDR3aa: CASSPRQGAAKNIQYF
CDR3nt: TGTGCCAGCAGCCCGCGACAGGGGGCAGCCAAAAACATTCAGTACTTC

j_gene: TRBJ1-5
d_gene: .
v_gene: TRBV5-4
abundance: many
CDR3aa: CASSLGDKPQHF
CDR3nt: TGTGCCAGCAGCTTGGGGGATAAGCCCCAGCATTTT

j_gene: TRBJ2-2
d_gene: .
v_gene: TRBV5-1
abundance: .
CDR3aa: CASSLVEGSVGTGELFF
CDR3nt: TGCGCCAGCAGCTTGGTCGAGGGATCGGTCGGAACCGGGGAGCTGTTTTTT

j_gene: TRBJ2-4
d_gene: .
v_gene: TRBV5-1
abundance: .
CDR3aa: CASSSGVSKNIQYF
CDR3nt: TGCGCCAGCAGCTCCGGGGTTAGCAAAAACATTCAGTACTTC

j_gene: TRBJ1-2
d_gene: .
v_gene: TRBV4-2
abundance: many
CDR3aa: CASSQGQETYGYTF
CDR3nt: TGTGCCAGCAGCCAAGGACAGGAGACCTATGGCTACACCTTC

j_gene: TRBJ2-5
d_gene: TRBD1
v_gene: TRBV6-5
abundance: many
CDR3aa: CASSRDRTQETQYF
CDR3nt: TGTGCCAGCAGTCGGGACAGAACCCAAGAGACCCAGTACTTC

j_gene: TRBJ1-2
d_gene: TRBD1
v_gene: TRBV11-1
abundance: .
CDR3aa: CASSLSQGLGYTF
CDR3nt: TGTGCCAGCAGCTTATCACAGGGGCTTGGCTACACCTTC

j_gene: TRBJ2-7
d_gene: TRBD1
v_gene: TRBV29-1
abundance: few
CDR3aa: CSVVRDRASYEQYF
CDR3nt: TGCAGCGTTGTTCGGGACAGGGCGTCCTACGAGCAGTACTTC